This T cell receptor (beta chain) was retrieved from a study of post-analysis software for immune sequencing data. Study-wide context: The study covered relapsing-remitting, secondary progressive and progressive-relapsing courses of multiple sclerosis. Study-level results: Controls showed lower frequencies than patients for roughly five TRBV segments, and TRBV5-6, TRBV5-1 and TRBV20-1 were among these. When compared against controls, multiple sclerosis patients showed significantly lower normalized Chao1 diversity.

With regard to this clonotype: Antigen specificity is unknown.

The CDR3 is 13 amino acids. V shed 4 bases and J 1 base; nucleotides not matched to a gene: 1. The V gene's germline CDR1 is DFQATT and CDR2 SNEGSKA (reference sequence). The library was made from cDNA and included unique molecular identifiers. TCRdb ran MiXCR on the PCR reads and lists one entry per CDR3 protein. The sample has fewer than 900,000 distinct CDR3 sequences, around 45% seen once. J is TRBJ2-7 and V is TRBV20-1, with 10 bases lining up with TRBD2. The source material was blood. The TCR sequence derives from a girl aged 5 to 17 with multiple sclerosis. CDR3 residues: CSAKGLASYEQYF. CDR3 nucleotides: TGCAGTGCTAAGGGACTAGCGTCCTACGAGCAGTACTTC.